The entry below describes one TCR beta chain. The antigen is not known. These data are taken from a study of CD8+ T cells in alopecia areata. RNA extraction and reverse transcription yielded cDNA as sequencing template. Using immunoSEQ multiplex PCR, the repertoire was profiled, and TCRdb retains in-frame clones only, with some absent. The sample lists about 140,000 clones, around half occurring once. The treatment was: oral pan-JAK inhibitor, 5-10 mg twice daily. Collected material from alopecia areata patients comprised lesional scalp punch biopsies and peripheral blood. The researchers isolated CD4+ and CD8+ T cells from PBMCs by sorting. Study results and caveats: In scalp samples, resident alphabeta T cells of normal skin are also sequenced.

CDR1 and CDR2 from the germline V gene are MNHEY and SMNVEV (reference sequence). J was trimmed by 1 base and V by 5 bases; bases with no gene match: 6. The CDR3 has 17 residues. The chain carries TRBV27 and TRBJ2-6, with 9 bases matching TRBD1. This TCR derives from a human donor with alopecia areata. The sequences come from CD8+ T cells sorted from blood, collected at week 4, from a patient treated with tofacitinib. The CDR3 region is CASSRGQGISGANVLTF. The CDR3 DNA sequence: TGTGCCAGCAGTCGAGGACAGGGGATTTCTGGGGCCAACGTCCTGACTTTC.